This TCR beta chain is from a study of blood T cells in healthy people across ages. Peripheral blood was drawn, ten milliliters per donor. Germline-derived CDR1 and CDR2 are DFQATT and SNEGSKA (reference sequence). V lost 4 bases to trimming and J lost 7 bases; unmatched junction nucleotides: 6. The CDR3 length is 13 residues. Broader study findings: A strong correlation was seen between TCR beta diversity and naive T cell percentage. The authors considered diversity estimates from one million T cells to be underestimates. Long-lived donors had more naive CD4+ cells and higher diversity than aged donors.

A second PCR of about 7 to 12 cycles used a sample-barcoded 5' primer and a J-beta primer mix. One entry per CDR3 protein, called by TCRdb with MiXCR from the 5' RACE reads. The sample has some 1,800,000 distinct CDR3 sequences, around 40% seen once; the top ten hold 20% to 25%. Notes on this clonotype: Its antigen is undetermined.

The V gene is TRBV20-1, the J gene TRBJ1-4, with 7 bases matching TRBD1. This receptor was obtained from a human donor in good health. Sequencing was carried out using blood. The CDR3 DNA sequence: TGCAGTGCTAAGGACAGGCCCAGTGAAAAACTGTTTTTT. Translated: CSAKDRPSEKLFF.